Listed below are T cell receptor beta chains from one sample, sequenced in a study of T-cell reconstitution after alpha-beta-depleted transplantation in children. Each CDR3 protein gets one entry after TCRdb re-called the PCR reads with MiXCR. The table records 170,000 or so distinct CDR3 sequences, about 6.4% of them present only once. The sample in question was PBMCs from the stem cell graft donor, obtained from the stem cell graft. These receptors came from a human donor who donated a stem cell graft to a child with Wiskott-Aldrich syndrome. Each CDR3 is given with its conserved first and last residue. A D gene is named only where the DNA matches it firmly. Size values are once, few and many counts, or a class for expanded clones, and some rows have none.

d_gene	v_gene	abundance	j_gene	CDR3nt	CDR3aa
.	TRBV15	.	TRBJ2-1	TGTGCCACCAGCAGAGGCCAAAACGGCCCGCGGGACTACAATGAGCAGTTCTTC	CATSRGQNGPRDYNEQFF
TRBD2	TRBV6-5	many	TRBJ2-7	TGTGCCAGCAGTTCTCCGCCCGGGACTAGCGGCTACTACGAGCAGTACTTC	CASSSPPGTSGYYEQYF
.	TRBV5-1	many	TRBJ1-2	TGCGCCAGCAGTTCGCACCAGGGGACCTATGGCTACACCTTC	CASSSHQGTYGYTF
TRBD1	TRBV29-1	many	TRBJ2-3	TGCAGCTTGGGACAGCCTAGCACAGATACGCAGTATTTT	CSLGQPSTDTQYF
TRBD1	TRBV5-1	many	TRBJ2-1	TGCGCCAGCAGCTTGGGAGATACAGGGGGCAATGAGCAGTTCTTC	CASSLGDTGGNEQFF
.	TRBV20-1	many	TRBJ2-5	TGCAGTGCGCCAAGCCGGGCTCAGGGGGAGACCCAGTACTTC	CSAPSRAQGETQYF
.	TRBV5-4	.	TRBJ2-2	TGTGCCAGCAGCTTGTTCTACACCGGGGAGCTGTTTTTT	CASSLFYTGELFF
TRBD1	TRBV6-4	many	TRBJ2-3	TGTGCCAGCCGTGACAGGGGATGGAACACAGATACGCAGTATTTT	CASRDRGWNTDTQYF
.	TRBV11-2	many	TRBJ2-7	TGTGCCAGCAGCTTAGATAGGGTTTTGGGCGGAAAGGGGGAGCAGTACTTC	CASSLDRVLGGKGEQYF
.	TRBV4-1	.	TRBJ2-7	TGCGCCAGCAGCCAAGATCTACAGGGTAGAAACGAGCAGTACTTC	CASSQDLQGRNEQYF
.	TRBV24-1	many	TRBJ1-2	TGTGCCACCAGTGACCTGGACAGAGACTATGGCTACACCTTC	CATSDLDRDYGYTF
.	TRBV5-1	many	TRBJ2-1	TGCGCCAGCAGCAGCCCCGCCACTGAGAATGAGCAGTTCTTC	CASSSPATENEQFF
.	TRBV10-3	few	TRBJ2-1	TGTGCCATCAGTGACAATACGCTAGGTGGAGGGAATGAGCAGTTCTTC	CAISDNTLGGGNEQFF
TRBD1	TRBV11-2	few	TRBJ2-5	TGTGCCAGCAGCTTAGGACCCGACAGGGTTGAGACCCAGTACTTC	CASSLGPDRVETQYF
TRBD2	TRBV3-1	many	TRBJ2-1	TGTGCCAGCAGCCCCTCCAGCGGGGGTCACAATGAGCAGTTCTTC	CASSPSSGGHNEQFF
.	TRBV3-1	few	TRBJ1-2	TGTGCCAGCAGCCAAAGATCTGAAACGGCCTATGGCTACACCTTC	CASSQRSETAYGYTF
.	TRBV29-1	many	TRBJ1-4	TGCAGCGTGGTGACCGCAACTAATGAAAAACTGTTTTTT	CSVVTATNEKLFF
.	TRBV7-9	many	TRBJ1-2	TGTGCCAGCAGCTTAGTAGGAAGACCTAACTATGGCTACACCTTC	CASSLVGRPNYGYTF
.	TRBV7-2	.	TRBJ2-2	TGTGCCAGCAGCCTTTTTGACACCGGGGAGCTGTTTTTT	CASSLFDTGELFF
.	TRBV7-6	many	TRBJ2-5	TGTGCCAGCAGCACCCGTTTTAGCGAGGGGGAGACCCAGTACTTC	CASSTRFSEGETQYF
.	TRBV9	many	TRBJ1-6	TGTGCCAGCAGCGCCGGCGAGGGTTCACCCCTCCACTTT	CASSAGEGSPLHF
.	TRBV20-1	many	TRBJ1-3	TGCAGTGCTAGAGACAGCCGGACTGGAAACACCATATATTTT	CSARDSRTGNTIYF
.	TRBV21-1	many	TRBJ2-5	TGTGCCAGCAGCAAAGAAGGGGCATGCAAGCAAGAGACCCAGTACTTC	CASSKEGACKQETQYF
.	TRBV30	few	TRBJ2-1	TGTGCCTGGACCCCCCTAAAGGCGCGGCACTACAATGAGCAGTTCTTC	CAWTPLKARHYNEQFF
.	TRBV18	many	TRBJ1-4	TGTGCCAGCTCACCACCCGGGGGTGAAAAACTGTTTTTT	CASSPPGGEKLFF
.	TRBV6-6	.	TRBJ2-7	TGTGCCAGCAGTGGACAGACCTACGAGCAGTACTTC	CASSGQTYEQYF
TRBD2	TRBV7-2	many	TRBJ2-5	TGTGCCAGCAGCTCGGGGACTAGAATGGACAGACAGACCCAGTACTTC	CASSSGTRMDRQTQYF
TRBD1	TRBV12-3/TRBV12-4	many	TRBJ2-7	TGTGCCAGCAGTTCGGGACAGGGGGCTTATGAGCAGTACTTC	CASSSGQGAYEQYF
.	TRBV6-5	many	TRBJ1-3	TGTGCCAGTACTAGGTCACAGAGCCAAGGAAACACCATATATTTT	CASTRSQSQGNTIYF
.	TRBV12-3/TRBV12-4	many	TRBJ2-1	TGTGCCAGCTCTGGGCGGGGACAGACATACAATGAGCAGTTCTTC	CASSGRGQTYNEQFF
.	TRBV2	few	TRBJ2-3	TGTGCCAGCAGTTTCCTAGGCCTCACAGATACGCAGTATTTT	CASSFLGLTDTQYF
TRBD1	TRBV12-3/TRBV12-4	many	TRBJ2-7	TGTGCCAGCATTAAATCCGGGACAGGGACCTACGAGCAGTACTTC	CASIKSGTGTYEQYF
.	TRBV20-1	many	TRBJ2-1	TGCAGTGTCTGGCGCTCCGGCTCCTACAATGAGCAGTTCTTC	CSVWRSGSYNEQFF
.	TRBV4-3	many	TRBJ2-7	TGCGCCAGCAGCCAAGATCCGTCGTCGGACTATTACTACGAGCAGTACTTC	CASSQDPSSDYYYEQYF
.	TRBV5-6	many	TRBJ2-7	TGTGCCAGCAGCTTGGGGATGAAGATCTACGAGCAGTACTTC	CASSLGMKIYEQYF
TRBD1	TRBV7-2	many	TRBJ2-1	TGTGCCAGCAGCCCCAGGGGGAACAATGAGCAGTTCTTC	CASSPRGNNEQFF
TRBD1	TRBV5-1	few	TRBJ1-6	TGCGCCAGCAGCTTGGGACAGGGGTCTAGCTCCTATAATTCACCCCTCCACTTT	CASSLGQGSSSYNSPLHF
TRBD2	TRBV11-2	many	TRBJ2-1	TGTGCCAGCAGCTTTACGAGCGGGGCGTCTTACAATGAGCAGTTCTTC	CASSFTSGASYNEQFF
TRBD2	TRBV27	.	TRBJ2-3	TGTGCCAGCAGTCCCATAACCGGGACTAGCGGGAGAAAGACAGATACGCAGTATTTT	CASSPITGTSGRKTDTQYF
.	TRBV27	many	TRBJ1-1	TGTGCCAGCAGTTTAGTGGGGAACACTGAAGCTTTCTTT	CASSLVGNTEAFF
TRBD1	TRBV5-5	many	TRBJ2-1	TGTGCCAGCAGAGCCGGACAGGCCTACAATGAGCAGTTCTTC	CASRAGQAYNEQFF
.	TRBV6-5	many	TRBJ1-4	TGTGCCAGCAGAAGACAGCGAACAACAGATGAAAAACTGTTTTTT	CASRRQRTTDEKLFF
.	TRBV12-3/TRBV12-4	many	TRBJ2-5	TGTGCCAGCAGCTTCCAAGAGACCCAGTACTTC	CASSFQETQYF
.	TRBV20-1	many	TRBJ2-7	TGCAGTGCTAGAGGGCTAGCGAGCCGCTACGAGCAGTACTTC	CSARGLASRYEQYF
.	TRBV6-1	few	TRBJ1-4	TGTGCCAGCAGTGAACAGGTGGGGTCCCCGAATGAAAAACTGTTTTTT	CASSEQVGSPNEKLFF
.	TRBV4-1	.	TRBJ2-5	TGCGCCAGCAGCCAAGTTTATTTTCCAGGAACTTACCAAGAGACCCAGTACTTC	CASSQVYFPGTYQETQYF
TRBD2	TRBV12-3/TRBV12-4	many	TRBJ2-2	TGTGCCAGCAGTTTGAGCGGGGGCGGCACCGGGGAGCTGTTTTTT	CASSLSGGGTGELFF
TRBD1	TRBV5-1	many	TRBJ2-5	TGCGCCAGCTGGGGACAGCACCAAGAGACCCAGTACTTC	CASWGQHQETQYF
.	TRBV4-1	.	TRBJ2-3	TGCGCCAGCAGCCATTTGGACTGGGGTAGCACAGATACGCAGTATTTT	CASSHLDWGSTDTQYF
TRBD1	TRBV30	.	TRBJ2-3	TGTGCCAGGACCGGACAGGGGATTTCCACAGATACGCAGTATTTT	CARTGQGISTDTQYF
.	TRBV7-9	many	TRBJ1-2	TGTGCCAGCAGCTCAACGGGGGGGAATGGCTACACCTTC	CASSSTGGNGYTF
.	TRBV27	many	TRBJ1-1	TGTGCCAGCAGTTCCCGCACGGGACGGCCGAACACTGAAGCTTTCTTT	CASSSRTGRPNTEAFF
TRBD1	TRBV4-3	many	TRBJ1-4	TGCGCCAGCAGCCCCCGCCTCCTAAGGACAGGGGAAGAAAAACTGTTTTTT	CASSPRLLRTGEEKLFF
.	TRBV5-1	many	TRBJ2-2	TGCGCCAGCAGCTTAGTCCAGAACACCGGGGAGCTGTTTTTT	CASSLVQNTGELFF
.	TRBV6-5	many	TRBJ1-5	TGTGCCAGCAGTTACTCTATACAGGGTACTCAGCCCCAGCATTTT	CASSYSIQGTQPQHF
.	TRBV12-3/TRBV12-4	many	TRBJ2-2	TGTGCCAGCAGCCTGGGAGTTAACACCGGGGAGCTGTTTTTT	CASSLGVNTGELFF
.	TRBV7-2	many	TRBJ1-2	TGTGCCAGCAGCTTAAACAGGGATATGATTAGCTACACCTTC	CASSLNRDMISYTF
.	TRBV7-2	many	TRBJ2-5	TGTGCCAGCAGCTCCAACCCCGACAGGTACCAAGAGACCCAGTACTTC	CASSSNPDRYQETQYF
TRBD2	TRBV20-1	.	TRBJ2-3	TGCAGTGCTAGACGGGCTAGCGGGACTACAGATACGCAGTATTTT	CSARRASGTTDTQYF